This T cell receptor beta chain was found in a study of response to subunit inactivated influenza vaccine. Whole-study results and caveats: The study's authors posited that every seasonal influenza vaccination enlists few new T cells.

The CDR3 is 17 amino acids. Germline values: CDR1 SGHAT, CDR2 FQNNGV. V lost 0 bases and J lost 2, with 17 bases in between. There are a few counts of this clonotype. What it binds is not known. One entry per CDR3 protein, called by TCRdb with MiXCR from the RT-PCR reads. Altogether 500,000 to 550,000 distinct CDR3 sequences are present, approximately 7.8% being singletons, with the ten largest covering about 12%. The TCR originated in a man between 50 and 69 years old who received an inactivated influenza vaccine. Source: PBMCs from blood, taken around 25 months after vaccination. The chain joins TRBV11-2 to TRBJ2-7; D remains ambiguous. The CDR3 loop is CASSLDRAATSTYEQYF. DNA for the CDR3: TGTGCCAGCAGCTTAGATCGGGCAGCCACCTCAACCTACGAGCAGTACTTC. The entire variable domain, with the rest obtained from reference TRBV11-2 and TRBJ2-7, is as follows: EAGVAQSPRYKIIEKRQSVAFWCNPISGHATLYWYQQILGQGPKLLIQFQNNGVVDDSQLPKDRFSAERLKGVDSTLKIQPAKLEDSAVYLCASSLDRAATSTYEQYFGPGTRLTVT.